This T cell receptor (beta chain) was captured by sequencing in a study of blood T cells in healthy people across ages. Looking at the study overall: T cells yielded about one barcoded beta molecule per two cells through template switching. Study results and caveats: Unsorted PBMC material precluded a definitive naive versus antigen-experienced comparison.

A J-beta primer mix and a sample-barcoded 5' primer were used in a second PCR of about 7 to 11 cycles. TCRdb re-derived calls from the 5' RACE reads in MiXCR, one entry per CDR3 protein. The table records 550,000 to 800,000 distinct CDR3 sequences, roughly 20% of them present only once. The V gene's germline CDR1 is SGHTA and CDR2 FQGNSA. This CDR3 is 14 amino acids long. Trimming took off 0 bases at V and 0 bases at J, with 5 bases between the two ends. A word on this clonotype: Its antigen is currently unknown.

The gene calls are TRBV7-2 and TRBJ2-5, with D hard to call. Specimen: blood. The sequence derives from a man between 65 and 85 years old in good health. The CDR3 here is CASSLARYQETQYF. The DNA for the CDR3 is TGTGCCAGCAGCTTAGCGCGGTACCAAGAGACCCAGTACTTC.